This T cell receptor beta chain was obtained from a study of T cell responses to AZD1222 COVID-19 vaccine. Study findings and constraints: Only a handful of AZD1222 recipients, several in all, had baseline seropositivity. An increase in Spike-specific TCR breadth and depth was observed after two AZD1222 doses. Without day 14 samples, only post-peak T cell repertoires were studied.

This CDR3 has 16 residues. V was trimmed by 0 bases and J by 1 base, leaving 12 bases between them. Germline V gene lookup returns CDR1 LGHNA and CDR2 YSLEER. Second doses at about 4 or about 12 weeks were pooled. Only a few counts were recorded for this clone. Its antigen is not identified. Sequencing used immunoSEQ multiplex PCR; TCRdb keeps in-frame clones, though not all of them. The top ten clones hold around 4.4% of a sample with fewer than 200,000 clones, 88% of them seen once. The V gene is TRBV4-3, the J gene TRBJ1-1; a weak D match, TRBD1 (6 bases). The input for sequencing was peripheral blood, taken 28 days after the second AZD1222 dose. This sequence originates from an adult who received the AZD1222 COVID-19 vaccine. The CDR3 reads CASSQDSGAWNTEAFF. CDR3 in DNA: TGCGCCAGCAGCCAAGATTCGGGGGCGTGGAACACTGAAGCTTTCTTT.